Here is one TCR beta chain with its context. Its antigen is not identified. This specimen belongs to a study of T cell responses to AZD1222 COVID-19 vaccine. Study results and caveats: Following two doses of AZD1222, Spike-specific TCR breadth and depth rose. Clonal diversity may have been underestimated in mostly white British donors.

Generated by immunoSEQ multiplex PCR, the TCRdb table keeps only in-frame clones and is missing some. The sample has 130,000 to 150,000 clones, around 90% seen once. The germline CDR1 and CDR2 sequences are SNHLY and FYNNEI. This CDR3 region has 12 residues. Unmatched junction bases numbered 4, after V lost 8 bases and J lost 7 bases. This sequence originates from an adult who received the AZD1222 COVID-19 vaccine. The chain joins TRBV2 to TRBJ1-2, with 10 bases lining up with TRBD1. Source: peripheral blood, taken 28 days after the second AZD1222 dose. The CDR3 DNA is TGTGCCAGCGGCGGGGACAGGGGTGGCTACACCTTC. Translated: CASGGDRGGYTF.